The 8 T cell receptor beta chains presented below share a single source sample, sequenced in a study of blood T cell repertoires in COVID-19. Generated by immunoSEQ multiplex PCR, the TCRdb table keeps only in-frame clones and is missing some. The data contain more than 150,000 clones, approximately 83% of them singletons. Sample: PBMCs or T cells enriched from blood (not recorded which). Receptors were obtained from a woman in her sixties who had recovered from COVID-19.

The rearrangement links TRBV18 to TRBJ1-5; 10 nucleotides line up with TRBD1. V shed 3 bases and J 6 bases; nucleotides not matched to a gene: 17. The CDR3 has 19 residues. Germline CDR1 KGHSH, CDR2 LQKENI. The CDR3 DNA sequence: TGTGCCAGCTCACCGAGGGTTCTCGGGACAGGGGACTCTGTTCAGCCCCAGCATTTT. Its protein product is CASSPRVLGTGDSVQPQHF.

This sequence joins TRBV5-5 and TRBJ2-4; TRBD2 matches at 9 bases. The CDR3 loop spans 19 amino acids. V lost 0 bases, J lost 0 bases, and 10 bases stayed unmatched. The germline CDR1 and CDR2 sequences are SGHKS and YYEKEE (reference sequence). CDR3 sequence: CASSLGGLAGPQAKNIQYF. The CDR3 DNA sequence: TGTGCCAGCAGCTTGGGGGGGCTAGCGGGGCCCCAAGCCAAAAACATTCAGTACTTC.

The V gene is TRBV5-1, the J gene TRBJ1-4; D not certain. In germline, CDR1 is SGHRS, CDR2 YFSETQ. The V gene lost 0 bases and the J gene lost 5 bases, with 11 bases spanning the gap. This CDR3 contains 15 residues. DNA of the CDR3: TGCGCCAGCAGCTTGGCCACAGCAGAAAATGAAAAACTGTTTTTT. Translation: CASSLATAENEKLFF.

This clone was counted a single time. The gene calls are TRBV9 and TRBJ1-2; unclear D gene. The CDR3 extends over 16 amino acids. The V and J ends lost 4 bases and 4 bases respectively, with 20 bases between them. Per the germline V gene, CDR1 is SGDLS and CDR2 is YYNGEE. This CDR3 is CASSPTTTADSYGYTF. The CDR3 DNA reads TGTGCCAGCAGCCCTACTACGACGGCGGATTCCTATGGCTACACCTTC.

The chain carries TRBV15 and TRBJ1-6, with D possibly matching TRBD1 (5 bases). V was cut by 0 bases and J by 12 bases, with 9 bases left in between. The CDR3 spans 13 residues. Germline V gives CDR1 LNHNV, CDR2 YYDKDF (reference sequence). CDR3 sequence: CATSRDRDLPLHF. The CDR3 nucleotides are TGTGCCACCAGCAGAGATAGGGACTTACCCCTCCACTTT. The full variable domain, rest sourced from reference TRBV15 and TRBJ1-6, is DAMVIQNPRYQVTQFGKPVTLSCSQTLNHNVMYWYQQKSSQAPKLLFHYYDKDFNNEADTPDNFQSRRPNTSFCFLDIRSPGLGDTAMYLCATSRDRDLPLHFGNGTRLTVT.

The genes are TRBV6-5 and TRBJ2-5, with TRBD1 matching 7 bases. This CDR3 region has 13 residues. V shed 2 bases, J shed 4 bases, and the junction held 1 base outside the gene matches. From germline, CDR1 is MNHEY and CDR2 SVGAGI. In DNA form, the CDR3 reads TGTGCCAGCAGTTACGGGACAGTAGAGACCCAGTACTTC. It yields the protein CASSYGTVETQYF.

This clone was counted once. The rearrangement joins TRBV11-2 to TRBJ2-5; 12 bases are a match to TRBD2. V lost 6 bases to trimming and J lost 1 base; unmatched junction nucleotides: 0. Germline CDR1 is SGHAT and CDR2 is FQNNGV. The length of the CDR3 is 14 residues. The CDR3 sequence is CASRTSGGQETQYF. The CDR3 DNA sequence: TGTGCCAGCAGGACTAGCGGGGGCCAAGAGACCCAGTACTTC.

This CDR3 is CASSLRWPNRGIMNTEAFF. In nucleotides, the CDR3 is TGCGCCAGCAGCCTAAGATGGCCTAACAGGGGGATCATGAACACTGAAGCTTTCTTT. This chain connects TRBV4-1 to TRBJ1-1, with TRBD1 matching 8 bases. CDR3 length: 19 residues. In germline, CDR1 is MGHRA, CDR2 YSYEKL. The ends lost 4 bases at V and 0 bases at J; junction bases unmatched: 16.